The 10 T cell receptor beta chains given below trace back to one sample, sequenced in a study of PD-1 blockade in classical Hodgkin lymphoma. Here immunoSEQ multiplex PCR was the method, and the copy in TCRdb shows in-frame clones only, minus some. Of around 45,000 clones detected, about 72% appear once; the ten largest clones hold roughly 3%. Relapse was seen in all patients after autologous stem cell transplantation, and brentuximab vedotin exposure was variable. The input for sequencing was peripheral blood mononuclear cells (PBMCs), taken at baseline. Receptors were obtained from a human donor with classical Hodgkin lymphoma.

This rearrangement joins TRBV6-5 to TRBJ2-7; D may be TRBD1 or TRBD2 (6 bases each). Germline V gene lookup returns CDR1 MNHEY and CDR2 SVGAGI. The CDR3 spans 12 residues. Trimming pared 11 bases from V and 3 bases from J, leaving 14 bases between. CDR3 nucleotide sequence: TGTGCCGCGAGCCGGGGGCACTACGAGCAGTACTTC. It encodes CAASRGHYEQYF.

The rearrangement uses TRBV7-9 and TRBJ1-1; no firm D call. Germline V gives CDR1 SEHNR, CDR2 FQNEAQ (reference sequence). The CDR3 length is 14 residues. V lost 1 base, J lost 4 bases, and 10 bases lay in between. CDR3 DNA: TGTGCCAGCAGCTTAGGGACGGTGGGCACTGAAGCTTTCTTT. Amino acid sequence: CASSLGTVGTEAFF.

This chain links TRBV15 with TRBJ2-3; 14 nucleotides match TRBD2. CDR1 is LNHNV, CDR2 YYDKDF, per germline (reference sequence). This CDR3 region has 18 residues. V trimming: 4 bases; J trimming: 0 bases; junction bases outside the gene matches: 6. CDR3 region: CATSTGTSGGTSTDTQYF. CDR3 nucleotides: TGTGCCACCAGCACCGGGACTAGCGGGGGAACTAGCACAGATACGCAGTATTTT. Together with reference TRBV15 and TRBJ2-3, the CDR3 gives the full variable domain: DAMVIQNPRYQVTQFGKPVTLSCSQTLNHNVMYWYQQKSSQAPKLLFHYYDKDFNNEADTPDNFQSRRPNTSFCFLDIRSPGLGDTAMYLCATSTGTSGGTSTDTQYFGPGTRLTVL.

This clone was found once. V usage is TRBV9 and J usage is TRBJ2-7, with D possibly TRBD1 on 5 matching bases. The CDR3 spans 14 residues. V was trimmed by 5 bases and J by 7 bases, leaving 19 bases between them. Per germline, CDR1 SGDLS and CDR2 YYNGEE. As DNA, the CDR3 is TGTGCCAGCAGTGACAGATTTGGGTTCGAGGAGCAGTACTTC. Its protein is CASSDRFGFEEQYF.

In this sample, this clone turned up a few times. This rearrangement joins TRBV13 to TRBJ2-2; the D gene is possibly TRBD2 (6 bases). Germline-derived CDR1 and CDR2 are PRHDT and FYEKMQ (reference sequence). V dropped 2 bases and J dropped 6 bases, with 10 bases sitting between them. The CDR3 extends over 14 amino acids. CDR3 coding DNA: TGTGCCAGCAGCTTAACCGGGAGTTCCGGGGAGCTGTTTTTT. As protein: CASSLTGSSGELFF.

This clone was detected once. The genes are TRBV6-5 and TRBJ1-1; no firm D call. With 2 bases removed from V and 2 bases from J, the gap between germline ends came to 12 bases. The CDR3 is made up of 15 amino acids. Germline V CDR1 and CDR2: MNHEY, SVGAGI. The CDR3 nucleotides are TGTGCCAGCAGTTACAAGGCAGGCGCTAACACTGAAGCTTTCTTT. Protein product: CASSYKAGANTEAFF.

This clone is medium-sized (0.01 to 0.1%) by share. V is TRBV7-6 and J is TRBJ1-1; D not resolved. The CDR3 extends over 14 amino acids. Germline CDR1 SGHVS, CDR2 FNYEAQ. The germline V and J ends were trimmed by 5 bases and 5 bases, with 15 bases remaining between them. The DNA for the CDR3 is TGTGCCAGCAGCCCCCGCGGGCCTTGGACTGAAGCTTTCTTT. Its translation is CASSPRGPWTEAFF.

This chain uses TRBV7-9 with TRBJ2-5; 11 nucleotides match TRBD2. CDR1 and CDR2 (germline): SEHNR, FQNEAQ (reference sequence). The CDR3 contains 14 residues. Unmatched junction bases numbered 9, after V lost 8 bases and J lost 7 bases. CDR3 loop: CASGTSGPRVTQYF. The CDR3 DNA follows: TGTGCCAGCGGGACTAGCGGACCCAGGGTGACCCAGTACTTC.

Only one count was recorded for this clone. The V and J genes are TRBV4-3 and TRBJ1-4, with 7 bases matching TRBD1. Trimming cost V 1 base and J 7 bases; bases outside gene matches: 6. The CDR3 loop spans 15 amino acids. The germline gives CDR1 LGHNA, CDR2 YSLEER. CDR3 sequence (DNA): TGCGCCAGCAGCCAAGTTGGGTCAGGGGGTGAAAAACTGTTTTTT. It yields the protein CASSQVGSGGEKLFF.

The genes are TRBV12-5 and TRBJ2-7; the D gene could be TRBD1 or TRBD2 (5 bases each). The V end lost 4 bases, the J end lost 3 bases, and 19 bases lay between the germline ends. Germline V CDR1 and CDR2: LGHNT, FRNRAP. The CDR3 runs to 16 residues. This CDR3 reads CASGSIPGREVYEQYF. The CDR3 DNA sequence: TGTGCTAGTGGTTCCATACCGGGACGCGAGGTCTACGAGCAGTACTTC.